This T cell receptor (beta chain) was recovered during a study of shared clonotypes between healthy human individuals. Study context: The donor pool was made up of two women and a few men aged 18 to 49. Study-wide results and caveats: Among donors, clonotype sharing was expected to be affected by sequencing depth. Estimated clonotype richness was generally higher in naive than memory subsets.

Sequencing was performed with immunoSEQ multiplex PCR; in TCRdb, only in-frame clones are kept and a portion is missing. This table holds about 120,000 clones, around 65% found once. This clone was seen at least ten times. The antigen remains undetermined. Looked up from germline, CDR1 is LGHNA and CDR2 is YNFKEQ. Unmatched junction bases numbered 8, after V lost 1 base and J lost 5 bases. The CDR3 covers 16 residues. This rearrangement joins TRBV4-2 to TRBJ2-5; the match to TRBD2 covers 9 bases. The TCR sequence derives from a young woman in good health. Sequences were obtained from memory CD8+ T cells sorted from blood. The subset here: CD45RO+ cells pooled with CCR7-negative TemRA cells. The CDR3 loop reads CASSQGIAGVQETQYF. CDR3 nucleotides: TGTGCCAGCAGCCAAGGGATAGCGGGAGTTCAGGAGACCCAGTACTTC.